What follows is one TCR beta chain and its context. Its antigen is unknown. There are no base qualities to consult, and no much larger clone falls within one base. This sample is part of a study of blood T cell repertoires in COVID-19 (dated by TCRdb to about 2020). Concerning the study at large: Collaborator samples came from the United States, Italy and Spain and covered acute and convalescent phases of COVID-19. The material from the prospective study consisted of cDNA or gDNA derived from T cells, B-cell-depleted T cells, or PBMCs. Subjects who had been exposed to COVID-19, were actively infected with it, or had recovered from it provided the deeply sampled blood TCRbeta repertoires that made up the dataset. A freely available public database, intended as a resource for researchers studying the immune response to SARS-CoV-2, is where the repertoires were released. Samples were obtained from the ongoing ImmuneRACE study (first 160 participants) and from 950 to 1,500 subjects provided by 6 global collaborators. Sample metadata almost always included a de-identified subject ID, COVID-19 status, age in years and sex. Where HLA class I and class II types were available, the types were taken from metadata supplied by the sample provider, not from assay-based typing.

Broader findings and caveats from the paper: The amount of clinical and demographic metadata varied by source and participant and was provided uncurated.

TCRbeta CDR3 regions were amplified from genomic DNA using the immunoSEQ Assay, a bias-controlled multiplex PCR. On the authors' methods: Within the assay, amplification of reference gene primers was used to estimate how many nucleated cells each sample contained. To quantify the absolute abundance of each unique TCRbeta CDR3 rearrangement, sequence reads were collapsed and filtered. For each sample, productive Simpson clonality was calculated as the square root of Simpson's diversity index across productive rearrangements. In TCRdb, the immuneACCESS table is reduced to in-frame sequences with V and J assigned. These tables do not hold every clone; where another copy was compared, an unresolved V gene accounts for under half, and the others remain unexplained. V and J calls and clone size are given by that table; D and trimming were obtained from the DNA. The sample profile shows around 100,000 clones; roughly 87% of them were found once. Of the sample, under 8% is held by the ten largest clones.

Whole blood was collected in K2EDTA tubes by collaborating institutions according to the institutions' own protocols. For TCRbeta analysis, collaborators shipped samples in one of three forms: frozen whole blood, isolated PBMCs, or DNA extracted from either of those sample types. The germline ends are 14 bases apart after V is trimmed by 0 bases and J by 2 bases. The germline V gene provides CDR1 KGHSH and CDR2 LQKENI. There are 17 amino acids in the CDR3, from cysteine to phenylalanine inclusive. Only the CDR3 DNA stays, 51 bases, in frame from base 1. The sequenced material came from peripheral blood. The sequence links TRBV18 to TRBJ2-1; the D gene is perhaps TRBD2, from 6 matching bases. The receptor's source is a human donor in a cohort sampled during active COVID-19. In nucleotide form, the sequence is TGTGCCAGCTCACCACCGGGAAGGGGAGGTACCTACAATGAGCAGTTCTTC. Its amino acids are CASSPPGRGGTYNEQFF. Full variable domain (CDR3 extended with the reference TRBV18 and TRBJ2-1 proteins): NAGVMQNPRHLVRRRGQEARLRCSPMKGHSHVYWYRQLPEEGLKFMVYLQKENIIDESGMPKERFSAEFPKEGPSILRIQQVVRGDSAAYFCASSPPGRGGTYNEQFFGPGTRLTVL.